Shown below are 27 T cell receptor beta chains from a single sample sequenced in a study of cytomegalovirus exposure and HLA in healthy donors. The PCR had 60 Vbeta and 13 Jbeta primers. TCRdb's copy holds only in-frame clones and misses some; the assay was immunoSEQ multiplex PCR. Of some 150,000 clones listed, approximately 85% are singletons. Sequencing was done on a sample of PBMCs. These receptors came from a man aged 45-65 years in good health and CMV-seropositive.

The chain is built from TRBV27 and TRBJ1-1; D call uncertain. The germline V and J ends were trimmed by 3 bases and 3 bases, with 11 bases remaining between them. This CDR3 has 14 residues. Germline lookup yields CDR1 MNHEY and CDR2 SMNVEV (reference sequence). The CDR3 DNA reads TGTGCCAGCAGTTTTTCGGGGTCTGACACTGAAGCTTTCTTT. It encodes CASSFSGSDTEAFF.

The chain employs TRBV5-1 and TRBJ2-5, with D unresolved. V lost 5 bases, J lost 1 base, and 12 bases lay in between. CDR1 is SGHRS, CDR2 YFSETQ, per germline. The CDR3 consists of 14 residues. The CDR3 DNA follows: TGCGCCAGCAGGCTGTATGTACTCCAAGAGACCCAGTACTTC. Translated: CASRLYVLQETQYF.

The V gene is TRBV5-4, the J gene TRBJ2-2; weak D call: TRBD1 (6 bases). Trimming removed 2 bases at V and 6 bases at J, with 17 bases between. In germline, CDR1 is SGHNT, CDR2 YYREEE (reference sequence). This CDR3 has 16 amino acids. The CDR3 sequence is CASSLQGQIRAGELFF. DNA of the CDR3: TGTGCCAGCAGCTTACAAGGACAGATTCGGGCCGGGGAGCTGTTTTTT.

The V gene is TRBV7-2, the J gene TRBJ1-1, with TRBD1 matching over 7 bases. After removal of 5 bases from V and 4 bases from J, the junction contained 7 bases not matched to a gene. Germline V CDR1 and CDR2: SGHTA, FQGNSA. The CDR3 consists of 14 residues. Written as DNA, the CDR3 is TGTGCCAGCAGCATGACAGGGAGCTTCACTGAAGCTTTCTTT. It encodes CASSMTGSFTEAFF.

The rearrangement links TRBV19 to TRBJ1-2; 7 bases agree with TRBD1. Trimming removed 4 bases from V and 2 bases from J; junction bases left unmatched: 4. This CDR3 comprises 14 residues. Looked up from germline, CDR1 is LNHDA and CDR2 is SQIVND (reference sequence). The DNA of the CDR3 is TGTGCCAGTAGTACCTCGGACAGGAACTATGGCTACACCTTC. Amino acid sequence: CASSTSDRNYGYTF.

This clone has a single count. For the CDR3, the DNA is TGTGCCAGCAGCCGACAGGGCCTCATGAACACTGAAGCTTTCTTT. Protein sequence: CASSRQGLMNTEAFF. The chain uses TRBV5-6 and TRBJ1-1, with 7 bases matching TRBD1. In germline, CDR1 is SGHDT, CDR2 YYEEEE. J was trimmed by 0 bases and V by 4 bases; bases with no gene match: 6. This CDR3 region has 15 residues.

The chain combines TRBV7-2 with TRBJ2-7; D unclear. The CDR3 length is 14 residues. Trimming stripped 5 bases from V and 3 bases from J, with 14 bases between. Germline CDR1 is SGHTA and CDR2 is FQGNSA. The chain's CDR3 is CASSPLLQVYEQYF. The CDR3 DNA reads as TGTGCCAGCAGCCCGTTGTTGCAGGTCTACGAGCAGTACTTC. Together with reference TRBV7-2 and TRBJ2-7, the CDR3 gives the full variable domain: GAGVSQSPSNKVTEKGKDVELRCDPISGHTALYWYRQSLGQGLEFLIYFQGNSAPDKSGLPSDRFSAERTGGSVSTLTIQRTQQEDSAVYLCASSPLLQVYEQYFGPGTRLTVT.

This rearrangement joins TRBV28 to TRBJ2-5; D may be TRBD2 (6 bases). The CDR3 extends over 16 amino acids. Germline V gives CDR1 MDHEN, CDR2 SYDVKM. V was clipped by 3 bases and J by 2 bases, with 16 bases between them. CDR3 sequence (DNA): TGTGCCAGCAGTTTGGACTCGGGGGAGTTACAAGAGACCCAGTACTTC. This codes for CASSLDSGELQETQYF. The complete variable domain, with remaining parts taken from reference TRBV28 and TRBJ2-5, reads DVKVTQSSRYLVKRTGEKVFLECVQDMDHENMFWYRQDPGLGLRLIYFSYDVKMKEKGDIPEGYSVSREKKERFSLILESASTNQTSMYLCASSLDSGELQETQYFGPGTRLLVL.

V gene TRBV5-1 combines with J gene TRBJ1-5; no definite D call. Between the trimmed V and J ends, which lost 0 bases and 1 base, there was a span of 11 bases. The length of the CDR3 is 16 residues. CDR1 SGHRS and CDR2 YFSETQ come from the germline V gene. The CDR3 DNA reads TGCGCCAGCAGCTTGGTGCGGCAGAAAAGCAATCAGCCCCAGCATTTT. Encoded protein: CASSLVRQKSNQPQHF.

This chain connects TRBV6-5 to TRBJ1-2, with a tentative D call TRBD1 (5 bases). Trimming took 5 bases from V and 7 from J, leaving 17 bases between them. Germline values: CDR1 MNHEY, CDR2 SVGAGI. The length of the CDR3 is 14 residues. CDR3 amino acids: CASSDGRGIGGYTF. The CDR3 coding sequence is TGTGCCAGCAGTGATGGTAGGGGTATCGGTGGCTACACCTTC.

This chain uses TRBV6-5 with TRBJ2-3; D gene uncertain. The CDR3 has 15 amino acids. Germline CDR1 reads MNHEY; CDR2 reads SVGAGI. Trimming took off 2 bases at V and 0 bases at J, with 9 bases between the two ends. The CDR3 loop reads CASSYARTSTDTQYF. CDR3 DNA: TGTGCCAGCAGTTACGCGCGAACTAGCACAGATACGCAGTATTTT.

The chain joins TRBV5-6 to TRBJ2-1, with 7 bases aligning to TRBD1. This CDR3 region has 14 residues. V was pared by 3 bases and J by 6 bases, with 6 bases of the junction left unmatched. Looked up from germline, CDR1 is SGHDT and CDR2 is YYEEEE. CDR3 loop: CASSWGQPFNEQFF. The CDR3 DNA reads TGTGCCAGCAGCTGGGGACAGCCCTTCAATGAGCAGTTCTTC.

This clone was detected once. The chain has TRBV6-4 and TRBJ1-2; D ambiguous. The CDR3 length is 12 residues. Trimming shortened V by 6 bases and J by 3 bases, and 8 bases separated the two germline ends. CDR1 is MRHNA, CDR2 SNTAGT, per germline. Here the CDR3 reads CASSGVDYGYTF. The CDR3 nucleotides read TGTGCCAGCAGCGGGGTGGACTATGGCTACACCTTC.

This chain uses TRBV4-2 with TRBJ2-5; 10 positions match TRBD2. Trimming at V came to 7 bases and at J to 5 bases, leaving 10 bases not matched to a gene. The CDR3 loop spans 15 amino acids. Germline V gene lookup returns CDR1 LGHNA and CDR2 YNFKEQ. CDR3 sequence (DNA): TGTGCCAGCAAGGGGGGGACTAGCGCAGAGGAGACCCAGTACTTC. Protein: CASKGGTSAEETQYF.

Points on this clone: Other DNA sequences of this sample code for an identical CDR3. V and J are TRBV6-5 and TRBJ1-2; 10 bases map to TRBD1. V gave up 5 bases and J gave up 5 bases; unmatched junction bases: 2. The CDR3 covers 13 residues. Germline loops: CDR1 MNHEY, CDR2 SVGAGI. This CDR3 reads CASSRDRGYGYTF. The CDR3, as DNA: TGTGCCAGCAGTAGGGACAGGGGATATGGCTACACCTTC.

This clone was counted only a few times. The J gene is TRBJ2-7, the V gene TRBV6-5; 7 nucleotides line up with TRBD1. This CDR3 has 13 residues. The J segment lost 7 bases and the V segment lost 5 bases, leaving 8 bases of the junction unmatched. Germline lookup yields CDR1 MNHEY and CDR2 SVGAGI. The CDR3 reads CASSNRQGGEQYF. As DNA, the CDR3 is TGTGCCAGCAGTAACCGACAGGGTGGAGAGCAGTACTTC.

The chain links TRBV7-2 to TRBJ2-3; 10 nucleotides match TRBD1. Losses at the gene ends were 5 bases for V and 5 bases for J; bases not matched to a gene: 7. Germline-derived CDR1 and CDR2 are SGHTA and FQGNSA. The CDR3 has 15 amino acids. CDR3 DNA sequence: TGTGCCAGCAGCCAGACAGGGGGCGCGTTAGATACGCAGTATTTT. Its translation: CASSQTGGALDTQYF.

This clone was detected once. This chain uses TRBV30 with TRBJ1-1; D is uncertain. Germline values: CDR1 GTSNPN, CDR2 SVGIG (reference sequence). The CDR3 runs 15 residues. V lost 0 bases and J lost 5, with 16 bases in between. For the CDR3, the DNA is TGTGCCTGGAGTGTAGAGAGGGCCAGAGGGACTGAAGCTTTCTTT. This codes for CAWSVERARGTEAFF.

The sample holds one count of this clone. The chain employs TRBV6-1 and TRBJ2-1; 15 nucleotides agree with TRBD2. Unmatched junction bases numbered 6, after V lost 8 bases and J lost 10 bases. Germline V lookup: CDR1 MNHNS, CDR2 SASEGT. This CDR3 region has 14 residues. The chain's CDR3 is CASGWTSGGDEQFF. The CDR3 nucleotides are TGTGCCAGCGGTTGGACTAGCGGGGGGGACGAGCAGTTCTTC.

This clone has just a few counts. This sequence joins TRBV6-1 and TRBJ2-7; D might be TRBD2 (6 bases). The CDR3 is 12 residues long. CDR1 is MNHNS, CDR2 SASEGT, per germline. The germline V and J ends were trimmed by 6 bases and 6 bases, with 12 bases remaining between them. The chain's CDR3 is CASRFGGLEQYF. CDR3 coding DNA: TGTGCCAGCAGGTTCGGGGGTCTCGAGCAGTACTTC.

The chain links TRBV7-9 to TRBJ1-5, with TRBD1 identical over 8 bases. The length of the CDR3 is 17 residues. Germline V gene data show CDR1 as SEHNR and CDR2 as FQNEAQ (reference sequence). V shed 5 bases, J shed 0 bases, and the junction held 9 bases outside the gene matches. The CDR3 coding sequence is TGTGCCAGCAGCCTAGTCAGGGGGCCCTATAGCAATCAGCCCCAGCATTTT. Translated: CASSLVRGPYSNQPQHF.

The rearrangement links TRBV28 to TRBJ2-6; 10 positions match TRBD1. Germline values: CDR1 MDHEN, CDR2 SYDVKM. The CDR3 is made up of 15 amino acids. V lost 8 bases, J lost 2 bases, and 3 bases stayed unmatched. CDR3 in amino acids: CASLTGGTGANVLTF. The CDR3, as DNA: TGTGCCAGCCTGACAGGGGGCACTGGGGCCAACGTCCTGACTTTC.

The chain combines TRBV28 with TRBJ2-1; D not resolved. Trimming removed 3 bases at V and 14 bases at J, with 8 bases between. Germline V CDR1 and CDR2: MDHEN, SYDVKM. The CDR3 has 10 residues. The CDR3 bases are TGTGCCAGCAGTTTCCCCCCCAAGTTCTTC. This gives the protein CASSFPPKFF.

The chain links TRBV5-1 to TRBJ2-7; 12 bases match TRBD2. Germline values: CDR1 SGHRS, CDR2 YFSETQ. The CDR3 spans 14 residues. J gave up 5 bases and V 0 bases, and 0 bases lay outside the gene matches. The CDR3 DNA reads TGCGCCAGCAGCTTGGGACTAGCGGGAGACGAGCAGTACTTC. Translated: CASSLGLAGDEQYF. The full variable domain, rest sourced from reference TRBV5-1 and TRBJ2-7, is KAGVTQTPRYLIKTRGQQVTLSCSPISGHRSVSWYQQTPGQGLQFLFEYFSETQRNKGNFPGRFSGRQFSNSRSEMNVSTLELGDSALYLCASSLGLAGDEQYFGPGTRLTVT.

The chain links TRBV11-2 to TRBJ2-5, with D possibly matching TRBD1 (7 bases). V gave up 4 bases and J gave up 6 bases, with 12 bases separating them. CDR3 length: 13 amino acids. Germline assignment: CDR1 SGHAT and CDR2 FQNNGV. The CDR3 DNA reads as TGTGCCAGCAGCTCCCAGGGGGGAAAGACCCAGTACTTC. This codes for CASSSQGGKTQYF.

Concerning this clone: Other DNA sequences in the sample encode the same CDR3. The genes are TRBV27 and TRBJ2-7, with TRBD2 matching over 9 bases. Germline values: CDR1 MNHEY, CDR2 SMNVEV (reference sequence). The CDR3 spans 14 residues. V was clipped by 3 bases and J by 3 bases; unmatched bases: 3. For the CDR3, the DNA is TGTGCCAGCAGTTTTAGCGGGAGTGGCTACGAGCAGTACTTC. Its translation is CASSFSGSGYEQYF.

The chain couples TRBV9 to TRBJ2-7, with TRBD1 matching 9 bases. Germline V gene data show CDR1 as SGDLS and CDR2 as YYNGEE. The CDR3 length is 15 residues. J lost 3 bases, V lost 3 bases, and 7 bases had no gene match. The CDR3, as DNA: TGTGCCAGCAGCGCCGGGACAGGGAAGGACTACGAGCAGTACTTC. Its translation: CASSAGTGKDYEQYF.